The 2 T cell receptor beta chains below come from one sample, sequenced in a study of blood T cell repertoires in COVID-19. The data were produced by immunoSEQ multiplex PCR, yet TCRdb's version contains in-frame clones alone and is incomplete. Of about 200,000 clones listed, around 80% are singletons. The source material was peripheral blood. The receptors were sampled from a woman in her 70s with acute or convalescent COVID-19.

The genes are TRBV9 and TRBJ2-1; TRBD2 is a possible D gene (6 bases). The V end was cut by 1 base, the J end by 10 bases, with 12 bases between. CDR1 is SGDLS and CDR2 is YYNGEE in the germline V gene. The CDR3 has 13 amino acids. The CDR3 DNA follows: TGTGCCAGCAGCGTAATAGCAGGAGGGGAGCAGTTCTTC. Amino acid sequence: CASSVIAGGEQFF.

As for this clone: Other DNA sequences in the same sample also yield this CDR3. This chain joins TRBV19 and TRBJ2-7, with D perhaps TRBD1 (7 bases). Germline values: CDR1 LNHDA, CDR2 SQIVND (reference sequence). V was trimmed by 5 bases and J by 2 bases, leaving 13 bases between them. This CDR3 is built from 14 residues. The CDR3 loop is CASSPSGGPYEQYF. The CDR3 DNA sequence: TGTGCCAGTAGTCCTTCAGGGGGGCCCTACGAGCAGTACTTC.